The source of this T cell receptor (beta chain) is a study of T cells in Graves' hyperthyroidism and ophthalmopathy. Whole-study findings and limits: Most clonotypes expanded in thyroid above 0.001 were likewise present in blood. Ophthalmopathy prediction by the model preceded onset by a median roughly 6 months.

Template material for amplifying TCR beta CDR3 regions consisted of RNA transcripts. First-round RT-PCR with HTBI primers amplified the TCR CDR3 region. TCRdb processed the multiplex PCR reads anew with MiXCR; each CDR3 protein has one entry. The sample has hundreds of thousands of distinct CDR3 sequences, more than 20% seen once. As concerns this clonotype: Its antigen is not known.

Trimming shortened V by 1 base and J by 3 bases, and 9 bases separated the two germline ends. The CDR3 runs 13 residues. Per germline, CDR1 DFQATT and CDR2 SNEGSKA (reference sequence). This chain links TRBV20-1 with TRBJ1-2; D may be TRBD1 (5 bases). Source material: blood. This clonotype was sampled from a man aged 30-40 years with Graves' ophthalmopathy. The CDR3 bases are TGCAGTGCTAGAGGGGGGGATTACTATGGCTACACCTTC. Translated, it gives CSARGGDYYGYTF.